This T cell receptor beta chain was sequenced for a study of PD-1 blockade in classical Hodgkin lymphoma. Overall study: Intravenous nivolumab at 3 mg/kg was given to patients every 2 weeks.

Measured with immunoSEQ multiplex PCR; TCRdb has only the in-frame clones, and not every one. The top ten hold 10% to 13% of the sample, which has approximately 65,000 clones, roughly nine tenths seen once. Germline V lookup: CDR1 SEHNR, CDR2 FQNEAQ (reference sequence). The ends were cut back, 5 bases at V and 5 bases at J, with 10 bases in the middle. The CDR3 is made up of 12 amino acids. Study results and caveats: Complete responders possessed baseline diversity comparable to newly diagnosed patients. Why repertoires differed is undefined; disease activity or prior therapy possibly contributed.

This sample's time point: cycle 4 day 1 (C4D1), after less than 7 weeks of nivolumab. Every patient relapsed after autologous stem cell transplantation, and brentuximab vedotin exposure varied. Responses achieved at best were complete response, partial response or progressive disease. Points on this clone: Its target is unknown.

J is TRBJ2-7 and V is TRBV7-9; no clear D gene. The sequencing used peripheral blood mononuclear cells (PBMCs), collected before the fourth cycle of nivolumab. The receptor's source is a human donor with classical Hodgkin lymphoma. The CDR3 DNA sequence: TGTGCCAGCAGCCCACAGCCCCACGAGCAGTACTTC. Protein product: CASSPQPHEQYF.